The clone carrying this T cell receptor beta chain was counted once. Its cognate antigen is unknown. The ends were cut back, 1 base at V and 4 bases at J, with 11 bases in the middle. The CDR3 covers 16 residues. The germline CDR1 and CDR2 sequences are SGHVS and FQNEAQ. The sample comes from a study of T cells in Graves' hyperthyroidism and ophthalmopathy. Study-level results: Peripheral blood also featured most of the thyroid clonotypes expanded above 0.001.

RNA transcripts served as the template for amplifying TCR beta CDR3 regions. The TCR CDR3 was amplified in a first-round RT-PCR using the HTBI primer set. TCRdb used MiXCR to reprocess the multiplex PCR reads, holding one entry per CDR3 protein. The sample holds nearly 750,000 distinct CDR3 sequences, around a third seen once. The study based diagnoses on clinical symptoms, serum thyroxine and TRAb, thyroid ultrasound and orbital computed tomography. The source of this sequence is a woman in her thirties or forties with Graves' hyperthyroidism. V gene TRBV7-8 combines with J gene TRBJ2-6, with D possibly matching TRBD2 (5 bases). Sequenced material: blood. The CDR3 region is CASSLVVGIGANVLTF. Written as DNA, the CDR3 is TGTGCCAGCAGCTTAGTAGTCGGGATAGGGGCCAACGTCCTGACTTTC.